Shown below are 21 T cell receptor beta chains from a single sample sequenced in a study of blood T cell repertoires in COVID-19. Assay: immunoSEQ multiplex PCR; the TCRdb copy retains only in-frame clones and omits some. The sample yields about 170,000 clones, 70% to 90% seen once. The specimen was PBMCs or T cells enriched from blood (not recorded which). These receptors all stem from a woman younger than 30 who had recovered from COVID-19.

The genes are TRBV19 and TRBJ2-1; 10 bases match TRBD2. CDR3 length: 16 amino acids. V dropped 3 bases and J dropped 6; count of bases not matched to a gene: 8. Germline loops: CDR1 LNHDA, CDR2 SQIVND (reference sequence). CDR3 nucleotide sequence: TGTGCCAGTAGTATCCTAGCGGGAGTGCTTGGCAATGAGCAGTTCTTC. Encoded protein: CASSILAGVLGNEQFF.

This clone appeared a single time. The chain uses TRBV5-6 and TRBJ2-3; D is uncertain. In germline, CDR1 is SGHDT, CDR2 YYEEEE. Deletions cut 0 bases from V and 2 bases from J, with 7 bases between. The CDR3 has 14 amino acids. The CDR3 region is CASSLGRYTDTQYF. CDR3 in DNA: TGTGCCAGCAGCTTGGGTCGCTACACAGATACGCAGTATTTT.

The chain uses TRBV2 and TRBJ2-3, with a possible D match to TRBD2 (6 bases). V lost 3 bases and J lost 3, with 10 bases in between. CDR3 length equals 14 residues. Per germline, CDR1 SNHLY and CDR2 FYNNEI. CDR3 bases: TGTGCCAGCAGTGAGGTCAGCGGGACAGATACGCAGTATTTT. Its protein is CASSEVSGTDTQYF.

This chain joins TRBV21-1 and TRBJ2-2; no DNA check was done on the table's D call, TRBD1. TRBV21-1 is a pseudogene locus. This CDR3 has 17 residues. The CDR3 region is CASSKDGGQGRSGELFF. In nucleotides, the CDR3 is TGTGCCAGCAGCAAAGACGGGGGACAGGGAAGGTCCGGGGAGCTGTTTTTT.

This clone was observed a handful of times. DNA for the CDR3: TGTGCCAGTTGTGAGGTCGGGACAAGGGATCAGCCCCAGCATTTT. It codes for CASCEVGTRDQPQHF. This chain connects TRBV19 to TRBJ1-5, with D perhaps TRBD1 (6 bases). Looked up from germline, CDR1 is LNHDA and CDR2 is SQIVND (reference sequence). This CDR3 spans 15 amino acids. V lost 8 bases, J lost 5 bases, and 19 bases lay in between.

The CDR3 coding sequence is TGTGCCAGCAGCTTAAGGCAGGGCCCCACAGATACGCAGTATTTT. Translating gives CASSLRQGPTDTQYF. V and J are TRBV7-2 and TRBJ2-3; a weak D match, TRBD1 (5 bases). Per the germline V gene, CDR1 is SGHTA and CDR2 is FQGNSA. Trimming shortened V by 2 bases and J by 2 bases, and 11 bases separated the two germline ends. The CDR3 is 15 amino acids.

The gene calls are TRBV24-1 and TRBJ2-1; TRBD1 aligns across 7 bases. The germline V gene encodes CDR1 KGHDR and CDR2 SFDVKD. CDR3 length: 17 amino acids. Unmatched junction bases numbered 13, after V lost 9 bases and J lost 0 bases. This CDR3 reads CATRKRGRSSSYNEQFF. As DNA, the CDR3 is TGTGCCACCCGGAAAAGGGGGCGGTCCAGCTCCTACAATGAGCAGTTCTTC.

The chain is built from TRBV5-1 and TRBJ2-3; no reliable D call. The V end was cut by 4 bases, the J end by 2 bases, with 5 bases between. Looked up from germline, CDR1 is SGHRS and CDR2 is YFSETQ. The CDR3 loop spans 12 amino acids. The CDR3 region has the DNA TGCGCCAGCAGCCCAAACACAGATACGCAGTATTTT. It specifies CASSPNTDTQYF. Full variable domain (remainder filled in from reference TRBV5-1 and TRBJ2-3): KAGVTQTPRYLIKTRGQQVTLSCSPISGHRSVSWYQQTPGQGLQFLFEYFSETQRNKGNFPGRFSGRQFSNSRSEMNVSTLELGDSALYLCASSPNTDTQYFGPGTRLTVL.

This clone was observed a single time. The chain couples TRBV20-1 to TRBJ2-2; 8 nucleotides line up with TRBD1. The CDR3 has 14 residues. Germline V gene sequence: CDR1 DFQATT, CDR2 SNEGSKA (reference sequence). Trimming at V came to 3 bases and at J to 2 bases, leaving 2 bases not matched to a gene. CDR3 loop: CSASQGANTGELFF. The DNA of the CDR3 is TGCAGTGCTAGTCAGGGGGCAAACACCGGGGAGCTGTTTTTT.

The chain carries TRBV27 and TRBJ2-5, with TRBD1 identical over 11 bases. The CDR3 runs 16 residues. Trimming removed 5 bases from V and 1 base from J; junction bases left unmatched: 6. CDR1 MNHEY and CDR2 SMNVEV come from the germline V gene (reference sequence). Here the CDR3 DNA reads TGTGCCAGCAGTAGATCCGGGACAGGGGGCCAAGAGACCCAGTACTTC. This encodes CASSRSGTGGQETQYF.

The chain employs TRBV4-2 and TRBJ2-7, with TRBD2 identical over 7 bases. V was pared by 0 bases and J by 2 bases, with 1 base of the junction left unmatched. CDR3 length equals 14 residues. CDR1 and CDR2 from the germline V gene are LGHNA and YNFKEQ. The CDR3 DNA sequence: TGTGCCAGCAGCCAAGATGGACTAGCCTACGAGCAGTACTTC. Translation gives CASSQDGLAYEQYF.

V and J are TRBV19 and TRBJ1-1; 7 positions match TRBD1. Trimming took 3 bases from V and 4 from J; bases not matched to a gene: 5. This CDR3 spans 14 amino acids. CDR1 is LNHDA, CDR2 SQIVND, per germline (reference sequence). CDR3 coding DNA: TGTGCCAGTAGTATCCCGGGACAGCTCACTGAAGCTTTCTTT. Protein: CASSIPGQLTEAFF.

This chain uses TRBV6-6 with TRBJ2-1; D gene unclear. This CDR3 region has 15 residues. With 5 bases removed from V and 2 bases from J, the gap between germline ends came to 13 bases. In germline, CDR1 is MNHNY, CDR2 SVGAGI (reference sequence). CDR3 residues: CASSRSAVTYNEQFF. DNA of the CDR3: TGTGCCAGCAGTCGATCCGCGGTAACCTACAATGAGCAGTTCTTC.

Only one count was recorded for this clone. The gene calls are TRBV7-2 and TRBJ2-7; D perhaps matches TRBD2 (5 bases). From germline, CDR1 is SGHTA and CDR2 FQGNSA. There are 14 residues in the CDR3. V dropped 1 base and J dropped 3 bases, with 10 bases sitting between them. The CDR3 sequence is CASSLDAGDYEQYF. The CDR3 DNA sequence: TGTGCCAGCAGCTTAGACGCCGGGGACTACGAGCAGTACTTC.

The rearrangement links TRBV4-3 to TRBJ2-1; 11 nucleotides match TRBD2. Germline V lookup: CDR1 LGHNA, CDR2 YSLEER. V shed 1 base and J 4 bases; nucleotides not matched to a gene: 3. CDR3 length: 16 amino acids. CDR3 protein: CASSQGASGGYNEQFF. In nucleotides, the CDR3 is TGCGCCAGCAGCCAAGGGGCTAGCGGGGGGTACAATGAGCAGTTCTTC.

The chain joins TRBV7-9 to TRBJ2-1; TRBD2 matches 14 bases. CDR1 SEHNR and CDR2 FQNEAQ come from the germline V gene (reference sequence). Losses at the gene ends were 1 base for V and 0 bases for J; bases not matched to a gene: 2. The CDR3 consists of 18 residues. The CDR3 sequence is CASSLGLAGGPSYNEQFF. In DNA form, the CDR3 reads TGTGCCAGCAGCTTAGGACTAGCGGGAGGGCCCTCCTACAATGAGCAGTTCTTC.

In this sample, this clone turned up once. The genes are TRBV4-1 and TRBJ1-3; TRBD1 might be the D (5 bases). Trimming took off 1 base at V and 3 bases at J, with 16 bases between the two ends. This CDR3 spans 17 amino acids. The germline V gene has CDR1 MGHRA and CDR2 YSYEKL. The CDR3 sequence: CASSQVGRETGGNTIYF. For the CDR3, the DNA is TGCGCCAGCAGCCAAGTGGGGCGGGAAACAGGTGGAAACACCATATATTTT.

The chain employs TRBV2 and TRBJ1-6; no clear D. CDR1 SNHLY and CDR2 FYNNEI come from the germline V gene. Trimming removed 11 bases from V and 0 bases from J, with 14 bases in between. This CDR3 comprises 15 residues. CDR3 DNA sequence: TGTGCCGGTACGACGGAGAGCTCCTATAATTCACCCCTCCACTTT. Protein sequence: CAGTTESSYNSPLHF. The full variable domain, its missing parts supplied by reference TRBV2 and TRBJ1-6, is EPEVTQTPSHQVTQMGQEVILRCVPISNHLYFYWYRQILGQKVEFLVSFYNNEISEKSEIFDDQFSVERPDGSNFTLKIRSTKLEDSAMYFCAGTTESSYNSPLHFGNGTRLTVT.

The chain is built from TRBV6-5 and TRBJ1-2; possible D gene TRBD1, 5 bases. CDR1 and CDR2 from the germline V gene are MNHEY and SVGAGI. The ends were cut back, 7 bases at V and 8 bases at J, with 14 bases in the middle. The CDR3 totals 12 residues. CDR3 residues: CASKQEIGGYTF. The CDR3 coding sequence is TGTGCCAGCAAACAGGAGATCGGGGGCTACACCTTC.

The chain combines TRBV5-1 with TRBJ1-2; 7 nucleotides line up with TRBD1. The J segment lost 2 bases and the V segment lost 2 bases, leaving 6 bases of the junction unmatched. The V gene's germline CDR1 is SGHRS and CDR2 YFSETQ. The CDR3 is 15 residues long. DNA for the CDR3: TGCGCCAGCAGCTTAACGGCAGGGGGGAACTATGGCTACACCTTC. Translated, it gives CASSLTAGGNYGYTF.

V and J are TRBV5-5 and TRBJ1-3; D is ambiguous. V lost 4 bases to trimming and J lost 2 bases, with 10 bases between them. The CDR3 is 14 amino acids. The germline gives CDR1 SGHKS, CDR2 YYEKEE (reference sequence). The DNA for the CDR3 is TGTGCCAGCAGCCCCGGCGGGGCTGGAAACACCATATATTTT. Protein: CASSPGGAGNTIYF. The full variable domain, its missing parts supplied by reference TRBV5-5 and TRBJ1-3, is DAGVTQSPTHLIKTRGQQVTLRCSPISGHKSVSWYQQVLGQGPQFIFQYYEKEERGRGNFPDRFSARQFPNYSSELNVNALLLGDSALYLCASSPGGAGNTIYFGEGSWLTVV.